This TCR beta chain was identified in a study of blood T cell repertoires in COVID-19. Looking at the study overall: The cDNA or gDNA used as material had been derived from T cells, B-cell-depleted T cells, or PBMCs.

Only in-frame clones appear in the TCRdb table, and some are missing; sequencing was by immunoSEQ multiplex PCR. The sample has some 140,000 clones; roughly three quarters are singletons. V gave up 1 base and J gave up 6 bases, with 12 bases separating them. From germline, CDR1 is MNHEY and CDR2 SMNVEV (reference sequence). The CDR3 contains 15 residues. The sequence derives from a woman in her seventies with COVID-19, enrolled during active disease. V is TRBV27 and J is TRBJ2-2; D is unresolved. Source material: peripheral blood. The CDR3 DNA sequence: TGTGCCAGCAGTTTATGGCCTAGTGTTCCCGGGGAGCTGTTTTTT. It encodes CASSLWPSVPGELFF.